This TCR beta chain emerged from a study of blood T cell repertoires in COVID-19. The CDR3 loop spans 12 amino acids. Trimming left V 10 bases short and J 8 bases short, with 17 bases between. TCRdb's copy holds only in-frame clones and misses some; the assay was immunoSEQ multiplex PCR. The sample includes under 200,000 clones, approximately 85% of them seen just once. The clonotype originates from a woman of 80 years or more with acute or convalescent COVID-19. V usage is TRBV12-3 or TRBV12-4 and J usage is TRBJ1-2; tentative D call: TRBD1 (5 bases). Sequencing used peripheral blood. CDR3 amino acids: CATWGGSGGYTF. CDR3 DNA sequence: TGTGCCACCTGGGGGGGATCGGGCGGCTACACCTTC.